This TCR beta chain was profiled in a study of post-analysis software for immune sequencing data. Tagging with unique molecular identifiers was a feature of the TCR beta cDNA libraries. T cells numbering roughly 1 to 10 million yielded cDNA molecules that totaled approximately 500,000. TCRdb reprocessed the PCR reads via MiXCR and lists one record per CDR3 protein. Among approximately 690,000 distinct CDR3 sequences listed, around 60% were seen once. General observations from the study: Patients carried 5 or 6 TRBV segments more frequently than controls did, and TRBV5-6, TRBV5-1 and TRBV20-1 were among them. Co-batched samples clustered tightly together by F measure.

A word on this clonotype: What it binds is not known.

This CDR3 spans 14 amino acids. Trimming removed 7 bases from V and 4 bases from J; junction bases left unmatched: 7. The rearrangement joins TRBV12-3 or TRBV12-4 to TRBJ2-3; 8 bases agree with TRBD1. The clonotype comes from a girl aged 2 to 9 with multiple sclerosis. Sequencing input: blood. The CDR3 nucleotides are TGTGCCAGCACCATGCGGACAGGGCCAGATACGCAGTATTTT. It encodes CASTMRTGPDTQYF.